Following are 23 T cell receptor beta chains from one sample sequenced in a study of cytomegalovirus exposure and HLA in healthy donors. In the PCR, 60 Vbeta and 13 Jbeta primers were used. The assay was immunoSEQ multiplex PCR, and TCRdb's table has in-frame clones only and misses some. The sample has around 150,000 clones; approximately 78% are singletons. Sample: PBMCs. The receptors derive from a male donor in good health and CMV-seronegative.

The genes are TRBV6-6 and TRBJ1-5; perhaps TRBD1 as D (5 bases). The CDR3 runs 15 residues. CDR1 and CDR2 (germline): MNHNY, SVGAGI (reference sequence). V lost 3 bases and J lost 5, with 14 bases in between. This chain's CDR3 is CASSYGTGGYQPQHF. CDR3 sequence (DNA): TGTGCCAGCAGTTATGGGACGGGGGGTTATCAGCCCCAGCATTTT.

The chain joins TRBV28 to TRBJ1-1; TRBD1 is a possible D gene (5 bases). The CDR3 contains 16 residues. CDR1 MDHEN and CDR2 SYDVKM come from the germline V gene. V shed 5 bases and J shed 1 base, with 17 bases lying between them. The CDR3, as DNA: TGTGCCAGCAGTCCTCTAGGCGGGGCAGGGAACACTGAAGCTTTCTTT. Translated: CASSPLGGAGNTEAFF.

The chain has TRBV4-2 and TRBJ1-4, with 7 bases identical to TRBD1. The germline V gene has CDR1 LGHNA and CDR2 YNFKEQ. The V gene end was trimmed by 4 bases and the J gene end by 2 bases; junction bases not matched to a gene: 7. This CDR3 contains 16 residues. CDR3 in amino acids: CASSPETGRTNEKLFF. Here the CDR3 DNA reads TGTGCCAGCAGCCCAGAGACAGGGAGGACTAATGAAAAACTGTTTTTT.

This clone has a handful of counts. The chain has TRBV7-2 and TRBJ1-5; perhaps TRBD1 as D (5 bases). V dropped 3 bases and J dropped 0 bases, with 15 bases sitting between them. The germline V gene has CDR1 SGHTA and CDR2 FQGNSA. The CDR3 covers 17 residues. CDR3 region: CASSFRSGTGSNQPQHF. The CDR3 coding sequence is TGTGCCAGCAGCTTCCGAAGCGGGACCGGTAGCAATCAGCCCCAGCATTTT.

The chain employs TRBV7-8 and TRBJ1-1; D remains unclear. The CDR3 sequence is 16 residues long. Germline loops: CDR1 SGHVS, CDR2 FQNEAQ. Trimming took off 4 bases at V and 0 bases at J, with 15 bases between the two ends. As DNA, the CDR3 is TGTGCCAGCAGCTCTAACACGGGAGGTATGAACACTGAAGCTTTCTTT. Translating gives CASSSNTGGMNTEAFF.

This sequence joins TRBV4-3 and TRBJ1-1, with TRBD1 identical over 7 bases. V lost 3 bases, J lost 2 bases, and 3 bases stayed unmatched. Germline CDR1 is LGHNA and CDR2 is YSLEER. This CDR3 region has 14 residues. The CDR3 coding sequence is TGCGCCAGCAGCCAGGGACAGTTAAACACTGAAGCTTTCTTT. Amino acids: CASSQGQLNTEAFF.

The CDR3 is CASSAGTYNSPLHF. CDR3 in DNA: TGTGCCAGCAGCGCAGGAACTTATAATTCACCCCTCCACTTT. The rearrangement links TRBV9 to TRBJ1-6; D remains unclear. The germline gives CDR1 SGDLS, CDR2 YYNGEE. The germline V and J ends were trimmed by 3 bases and 4 bases, with 8 bases remaining between them. This CDR3 is built from 14 residues.

This chain connects TRBV4-2 to TRBJ2-1, with D perhaps matching TRBD2 (6 bases). Germline V gene lookup returns CDR1 LGHNA and CDR2 YNFKEQ. Trimming pared 3 bases from V and 3 bases from J, leaving 15 bases between. The CDR3 covers 16 residues. The CDR3 region has the DNA TGTGCCAGCAGCCAGGAAGCGGGCCTCCGCTACAATGAGCAGTTCTTC. It yields the protein CASSQEAGLRYNEQFF.

This clone was seen just once. V gene TRBV29-1 combines with J gene TRBJ1-1; 7 bases agree with TRBD1. Germline loops: CDR1 SQVTM, CDR2 ANQGSEA. The CDR3 length is 13 residues. Germline trimming cut 6 bases from V and 4 bases from J; bases unmatched to any gene: 8. The CDR3 here is CSVGQGGGTEAFF. In DNA, the CDR3 is TGCAGCGTGGGGCAGGGGGGCGGCACTGAAGCTTTCTTT.

The V call is TRBV19, the J call TRBJ2-1, with 7 bases matching TRBD2. Losses at the gene ends were 2 bases for V and 4 bases for J; bases not matched to a gene: 8. This CDR3 has 16 residues. Germline-derived CDR1 and CDR2 are LNHDA and SQIVND (reference sequence). This chain's CDR3 is CASSIFPSGRYNEQFF. CDR3 in DNA: TGTGCCAGTAGTATATTCCCTAGCGGTCGATACAATGAGCAGTTCTTC.

The gene calls are TRBV4-2 and TRBJ2-5; the D gene is possibly TRBD2 (7 bases). This CDR3 comprises 17 residues. CDR1 and CDR2 from the germline V gene are LGHNA and YNFKEQ. The V gene lost 1 base and the J gene lost 5 bases, with 20 bases spanning the gap. CDR3 DNA sequence: TGTGCCAGCAGCCAAGGGTTGAACGGGGGGCCTGGCGAGACCCAGTACTTC. This translates into CASSQGLNGGPGETQYF.

V usage is TRBV7-9 and J usage is TRBJ2-5; 9 bases map to TRBD1. CDR1 is SEHNR, CDR2 FQNEAQ, per germline (reference sequence). The CDR3 consists of 15 residues. V shed 1 base and J 5 bases; nucleotides not matched to a gene: 5. In DNA form, the CDR3 reads TGTGCCAGCAGCTTAGACCGGGACAGGGAGGAGACCCAGTACTTC. It specifies CASSLDRDREETQYF.

This chain uses TRBV19 with TRBJ1-1; tentatively, D is TRBD1 (5 bases). The CDR3 consists of 15 residues. CDR1 LNHDA and CDR2 SQIVND come from the germline V gene (reference sequence). Trimming removed 2 bases from V and 1 base from J, with 11 bases in between. The chain's CDR3 is CASSIWGDPNTEAFF. The CDR3 nucleotides are TGTGCCAGTAGTATATGGGGCGATCCGAACACTGAAGCTTTCTTT.

This clone was observed a few times. The chain combines TRBV6-5 with TRBJ2-7, with a tentative D call TRBD2 (6 bases). The germline CDR1 and CDR2 sequences are MNHEY and SVGAGI. V lost 2 bases and J lost 7, with 15 bases in between. The CDR3 spans 14 residues. The CDR3 here is CASSYLSGSGEQYF. The CDR3 bases are TGTGCCAGCAGTTACCTTTCCGGGAGCGGTGAGCAGTACTTC.

The chain employs TRBV2 and TRBJ2-3, with D maybe TRBD2 (6 bases). Looked up from germline, CDR1 is SNHLY and CDR2 is FYNNEI. V dropped 7 bases and J dropped 1 base, with 12 bases sitting between them. CDR3 size: 14 residues. CDR3: CASKVERGTDTQYF. The DNA of the CDR3 is TGTGCCAGCAAGGTTGAGCGGGGCACAGATACGCAGTATTTT.

This rearrangement joins TRBV5-1 to TRBJ1-1, with TRBD1 identical over 9 bases. The J segment lost 11 bases and the V segment lost 0 bases, leaving 5 bases of the junction unmatched. The CDR3 runs 13 residues. Germline lookup yields CDR1 SGHRS and CDR2 YFSETQ. CDR3 coding DNA: TGCGCCAGCAGCTTGGGGGACAGGGAGTATGCTTTCTTT. Its translation: CASSLGDREYAFF.

This clone was seen more than once but under ten times. This chain connects TRBV9 to TRBJ2-1, with 10 bases fitting TRBD2. This CDR3 comprises 18 residues. The germline V gene has CDR1 SGDLS and CDR2 YYNGEE. With 0 bases clipped from V and 0 bases from J, the junction kept 6 bases outside the gene matches. CDR3 DNA sequence: TGTGCCAGCAGCGTAGGAGCTAGCGGGAGCCTCTCCTACAATGAGCAGTTCTTC. Amino acids: CASSVGASGSLSYNEQFF.

The genes are TRBV28 and TRBJ2-7; maybe TRBD2 (6 bases). The CDR3 runs to 14 residues. V lost 6 bases and J 2 bases, leaving 14 bases between the germline ends. CDR1 is MDHEN and CDR2 is SYDVKM in the germline V gene. CDR3 loop: CASSGGGTTYEQYF. As DNA, the CDR3 is TGTGCCAGCAGCGGGGGAGGCACGACCTACGAGCAGTACTTC. Looking up the rest from reference TRBV28 and TRBJ2-7 gives the full variable domain: DVKVTQSSRYLVKRTGEKVFLECVQDMDHENMFWYRQDPGLGLRLIYFSYDVKMKEKGDIPEGYSVSREKKERFSLILESASTNQTSMYLCASSGGGTTYEQYFGPGTRLTVT.

The genes are TRBV5-4 and TRBJ2-4; no firm D call. The CDR3 spans 13 residues. V lost 4 bases and J lost 9, with 14 bases in between. Germline lookup yields CDR1 SGHNT and CDR2 YYREEE (reference sequence). The CDR3 DNA reads TGTGCCAGCAGCCCCGAAACTTCGGGCATTCAGTACTTC. Its protein is CASSPETSGIQYF.

This chain joins TRBV7-2 and TRBJ2-5; 9 bases map to TRBD2. The better agreement between TRBJ2-7 and the DNA end casts doubt on the J call. The CDR3 covers 15 residues. Germline-derived CDR1 and CDR2 are SGHTA and FQGNSA. As DNA, the CDR3 is TGTGCCAGCAGCTTAGCTAGCGGGAGCGGCTACGAGCAGTACTTC. Encoded protein: CASSLASGSGYEQYF.

This sequence joins TRBV19 and TRBJ2-1, with 7 bases identical to TRBD2. V shed 10 bases, J shed 8 bases, and the junction held 17 bases outside the gene matches. The CDR3 is made up of 15 amino acids. Germline CDR1 LNHDA, CDR2 SQIVND (reference sequence). CDR3 in DNA: TGTGCCACCTCACCATGGCTAGCGGTTGTCGATGAGCAGTTCTTC. It yields the protein CATSPWLAVVDEQFF. The full variable domain, completed using reference TRBV19 and TRBJ2-1, is DGGITQSPKYLFRKEGQNVTLSCEQNLNHDAMYWYRQDPGQGLRLIYYSQIVNDFQKGDIAEGYSVSREKKESFPLTVTSAQKNPTAFYLCATSPWLAVVDEQFFGPGTRLTVL.

The chain joins TRBV28 to TRBJ2-5; the D gene is possibly TRBD2 (6 bases). Trimming left V 6 bases short and J 5 bases short, with 13 bases between. Germline CDR1 is MDHEN and CDR2 is SYDVKM. CDR3 size: 13 residues. CDR3 coding DNA: TGTGCCAGCAGACACCGGGGAGGCGAGACCCAGTACTTC. As protein: CASRHRGGETQYF.

The V gene is TRBV5-8, the J gene TRBJ2-3; 9 bases fit TRBD1. The CDR3 is 15 residues long. Trimming removed 0 bases from V and 3 bases from J; junction bases left unmatched: 2. Germline assignment: CDR1 SGHTS and CDR2 YDEGEE. Here the CDR3 reads CASSLADRGTDTQYF. CDR3 nucleotides: TGTGCCAGCAGCTTGGCCGACAGGGGGACAGATACGCAGTATTTT.